This TCR beta chain was observed in a study of early T cells in non-severe SARS-CoV-2 infection (dated by TCRdb to the early 2020s). In the study overall: Because TCR sequencing relied on bulk RNA taken from unsorted whole blood, pairing of alpha and beta chains was not possible.

Study-wide conclusions, independent of this receptor: VDJdb matching was skewed toward anti-spike CD8 responses, so virus-specific expansions were likely underestimated and private and CD4 specificities were missed.

A case-control design nested within a healthcare worker cohort in London, UK, was used, with weekly nasopharyngeal swab PCR tests and blood sampling performed. Healthcare workers were enrolled in the week of the UK lockdown, from 23 to 31 March 2020, and were followed every week for up to roughly 15 weeks. This clonotype was found many times. This clone's antigen is unknown. Per-base qualities were not stored, and no clone one base away is much larger. The library came from 5' RACE. This sample was sequenced with a NextSeq 500. To correct for sequencing error and PCR bias, the TCR library protocol tagged individual cDNA molecules with unique molecular identifiers. Sequencing covered both TCR alpha and beta chains, and within each sample the abundances of alpha and beta sequences were tightly co-correlated. The study's processing was this. Decombinator V4 was used to annotate the V gene, J gene and CDR3 of the TCR sequences. TCRs were defined as expanded if a significant change between any two time points was detected under a Poisson model with p below 0.0001. Abundances of TCRs were expressed as counts per million after normalisation to the total number of TCRs sequenced in each sample. TRAV1-2 paired with TRAJ12, TRAJ20 or TRAJ33 defined MAIT TCRs, while TRAV10 paired with TRAJ18 defined iNKT TCRs. VDJdb, accessed 1 November 2021, was searched for CMV, EBV and SARS-CoV-2 annotated TCRs, with TCRs annotated for multiple antigens excluded. TCRdb reworked the public reads: Q25 trimming with fastp, MiXCR clone assembly, productive beta chains retained. Entries are consolidated by CDR3 protein sequence, retaining the most common genes and DNA. TCRdb's processing, not the authors' own work, is the source of the V and J calls. This sample comprises about 84,000 distinct CDR3 sequences, about 12% of them detected only once. The top ten constitute about 2.7% of the sample.

V lost 2 bases and J lost 5 bases, and the count of bases not matched to a germline gene is 8. The CDR3 runs 16 residues from the cysteine to the phenylalanine. Solely the CDR3 DNA is kept, with 48 bases framed from the first base. The TCR sequence derives from an adult who was a healthcare worker with PCR-confirmed SARS-CoV-2 infection or an uninfected control (not recorded which). Sample: whole blood. This chain is built from TRBV12-3 or TRBV12-4 and TRBJ2-7, with 11 bases matching TRBD1. The encoded CDR3 is CASSLFAGQGVHEQYF. The nucleotide sequence reads as follows: TGTGCCAGCAGTTTATTTGCGGGACAGGGGGTGCACGAGCAGTACTTC.